This entry lists 26 T cell receptor beta chains sequenced from one sample in a study of T cells after yellow fever vaccination. TCRdb re-derived calls from the 5' RACE reads in MiXCR, one entry per CDR3 protein. The data hold 140,000 to 150,000 distinct CDR3 sequences, with more than 6.5% observed a single time. This material consisted of CD4+ T cells sorted from PBMCs, taken 10 days after the yellow fever booster vaccination. The source of these receptors is a man between 25 and 39 years old who received the YFV17D yellow fever vaccine.

This clonotype has a count of ten or more. This sequence joins TRBV4-3 and TRBJ1-6; 7 bases are shared with TRBD1. The CDR3 totals 15 residues. V gave up 3 bases and J gave up 12 bases; unmatched junction bases: 11. The germline V gene has CDR1 LGHNA and CDR2 YSLEER. Here the CDR3 reads CASSQDRSWVVPLHF. DNA for the CDR3: TGCGCCAGCAGCCAGGACAGGTCGTGGGTTGTACCCCTCCACTTT.

The rearrangement uses TRBV3-1 and TRBJ2-5; possibly TRBD1 or TRBD2 for D (5 bases each). CDR3 length equals 16 residues. Trimming took 3 bases from V and 4 from J, leaving 18 bases between them. Germline V gene lookup returns CDR1 LGHDT and CDR2 YNNKEL (reference sequence). DNA of the CDR3: TGTGCCAGCAGCCACTCACTAGGCACAGGTGGAGAGACCCAGTACTTC. Translating gives CASSHSLGTGGETQYF.

This clonotype showed up just once. This may come from a read error, since a much larger clone is one base off. The V gene is TRBV5-1, the J gene TRBJ2-7; 7 nucleotides line up with TRBD2. The J segment lost 5 bases and the V segment lost 5 bases, leaving 7 bases of the junction unmatched. Germline V lookup: CDR1 SGHRS, CDR2 YFSETQ. The CDR3 covers 13 residues. The DNA for the CDR3 is TGCGCCAGCAGAGCGGGGTCACGCCACGAGCAGTACTTC. Its translation: CASRAGSRHEQYF. Combining the CDR3 with reference TRBV5-1 and TRBJ2-7 gives the whole variable domain KAGVTQTPRYLIKTRGQQVTLSCSPISGHRSVSWYQQTPGQGLQFLFEYFSETQRNKGNFPGRFSGRQFSNSRSEMNVSTLELGDSALYLCASRAGSRHEQYFGPGTRLTVT.

This clonotype was picked up one time. A much larger clone lies one base from this, so it may be a read error. The rearrangement uses TRBV7-2 and TRBJ1-6; unclear D gene. The germline V gene has CDR1 SGHTA and CDR2 FQGNSA. Trimming removed 4 bases from V and 7 bases from J, with 11 bases in between. The CDR3 loop spans 14 amino acids. CDR3 nucleotides: TGTGCCAGCAGCTACTTACCCTTCAATTCACCCCTCCACTTT. Translating it yields CASSYLPFNSPLHF. Using reference TRBV7-2 and TRBJ1-6 for the parts outside the CDR3, the full variable domain is GAGVSQSPSNKVTEKGKDVELRCDPISGHTALYWYRQSLGQGLEFLIYFQGNSAPDKSGLPSDRFSAERTGGSVSTLTIQRTQQEDSAVYLCASSYLPFNSPLHFGNGTRLTVT.

In this sample, this clonotype turned up many times. The J gene is TRBJ2-5, the V gene TRBV7-6, with D possibly TRBD1 on 5 matching bases. The CDR3 sequence is 16 residues long. Germline CDR1 and CDR2: SGHVS and FNYEAQ. V was pared by 1 base and J by 0 bases, with 12 bases between. The chain's CDR3 is CASSLGYKGYQETQYF. For the CDR3, the DNA is TGTGCCAGCAGCTTAGGATATAAGGGGTACCAAGAGACCCAGTACTTC.

This clonotype has at least ten counts. The rearrangement links TRBV6-5 to TRBJ1-2; 8 nucleotides match TRBD1. Trimming cost V 2 bases and J 10 bases; bases outside gene matches: 9. The germline CDR1 and CDR2 sequences are MNHEY and SVGAGI. The CDR3 runs 14 residues. In DNA form, the CDR3 reads TGTGCCAGCAGTTACGGTTTACAGGGGGGCGTCTACACCTTC. Translation gives CASSYGLQGGVYTF.

The table lists this clonotype with many counts. DNA for the CDR3: TGTGCCAGCAGTTTGGACCCCTCAGTGAACATTCAGTACTTC. This sequence encodes CASSLDPSVNIQYF. V usage is TRBV12-3 or TRBV12-4 and J usage is TRBJ2-4; D not certain. Trimming pared 3 bases from V and 7 bases from J, leaving 13 bases between. The CDR3 runs 14 residues.

This clonotype was detected ten times or more. The chain couples TRBV7-2 to TRBJ2-5; no definite D call. The ends were cut back, 6 bases at V and 1 base at J, with 18 bases in the middle. CDR1 SGHTA and CDR2 FQGNSA come from the germline V gene. The CDR3 runs 16 residues. The CDR3 nucleotides read TGTGCCAGCAGACGCGCCAACCTCGGGTTCCAAGAGACCCAGTACTTC. Translated, it gives CASRRANLGFQETQYF.

Ten or more counts support this clonotype. This sequence joins TRBV5-1 and TRBJ1-1, with 8 bases identical to TRBD1. Unmatched junction bases numbered 9, after V lost 4 bases and J lost 7 bases. From germline, CDR1 is SGHRS and CDR2 YFSETQ. CDR3 length equals 14 residues. DNA for the CDR3: TGCGCCAGCAGCACCCCAGGGGGCGTGAATGAAGCTTTCTTT. Its protein product is CASSTPGGVNEAFF.

This clonotype came up a few times. The chain couples TRBV5-4 to TRBJ2-1; 8 bases fit TRBD2. The CDR3 sequence is 15 residues long. Germline trimming cut 2 bases from V and 4 bases from J; bases unmatched to any gene: 5. Germline values: CDR1 SGHNT, CDR2 YYREEE (reference sequence). The CDR3 spells CASSLALAAYNEQFF. CDR3 DNA sequence: TGTGCCAGCAGCTTAGCACTAGCGGCTTACAATGAGCAGTTCTTC.

This clonotype showed up many times. The rearrangement joins TRBV7-8 to TRBJ2-1; no clear D. The ends were cut back, 5 bases at V and 6 bases at J, with 8 bases in the middle. The V gene's germline CDR1 is SGHVS and CDR2 FQNEAQ. The CDR3 totals 12 residues. The CDR3 sequence is CASSPIVNEQFF. As DNA, the CDR3 is TGTGCCAGCAGCCCCATCGTCAATGAGCAGTTCTTC.

This clonotype came up a few times. The genes are TRBV20-1 and TRBJ1-3; tentative D call: TRBD1 (5 bases). V lost 5 bases, J lost 0 bases, and 11 bases lay in between. Germline CDR1 reads DFQATT; CDR2 reads SNEGSKA (reference sequence). This CDR3 spans 14 amino acids. CDR3 residues: CSAPRGNSGNTIYF. CDR3 in DNA: TGCAGTGCTCCCCGGGGCAACTCTGGAAACACCATATATTTT.

This clonotype was observed at least ten times. The chain recombines TRBV20-1 with TRBJ2-1, with D uncertain. The CDR3 totals 16 residues. The germline V gene encodes CDR1 DFQATT and CDR2 SNEGSKA (reference sequence). Trimming took off 0 bases at V and 3 bases at J, with 15 bases between the two ends. This CDR3 reads CSARDLISINYNEQFF. For the CDR3, the DNA is TGCAGTGCTAGAGATCTCATAAGCATTAACTACAATGAGCAGTTCTTC.

The sample holds many counts of this clonotype. The gene calls are TRBV5-1 and TRBJ2-3, with no clear D. The CDR3 covers 12 residues. The germline V gene encodes CDR1 SGHRS and CDR2 YFSETQ. Between the trimmed V and J ends, which lost 10 bases and 7 bases, there was a span of 16 bases. CDR3 nucleotide sequence: TGCGCCGGAGTCTGTGATTGGTATACGCAGTATTTT. Protein: CAGVCDWYTQYF.

CDR3 residues: CASSVSSGRNYNEQFF. In DNA, the CDR3 is TGTGCCAGCAGCGTGAGTAGCGGGAGAAACTACAATGAGCAGTTCTTC. The chain employs TRBV9 and TRBJ2-1, with 9 bases matching TRBD2. The ends lost 2 bases at V and 3 bases at J; junction bases unmatched: 6. This CDR3 spans 16 amino acids. Germline V gene data show CDR1 as SGDLS and CDR2 as YYNGEE.

Concerning this clonotype itself: This may arise from a read error, as a much more abundant clone is one base away. CDR3 bases: TGCAGCGTCGGGGACTACAACAATGAGCAGTTCTTC. Residues: CSVGDYNNEQFF. V usage is TRBV29-1 and J usage is TRBJ2-1; 7 bases are shared with TRBD2. The CDR3 extends over 12 amino acids. Looked up from germline, CDR1 is SQVTM and CDR2 is ANQGSEA. V lost 6 bases, J lost 5 bases, and 4 bases stayed unmatched.

This clonotype was seen repeatedly, ten times or more. The rearrangement uses TRBV29-1 and TRBJ2-7; D unclear. The CDR3 spans 13 residues. V was pared by 8 bases and J by 2 bases, with 16 bases between. Germline V gene data show CDR1 as SQVTM and CDR2 as ANQGSEA. The CDR3 sequence is CSFGRGSAYEQYF. The CDR3 bases are TGCAGCTTCGGTAGAGGTTCTGCCTACGAGCAGTACTTC.

The V gene is TRBV20-1, the J gene TRBJ2-3, with 8 positions matching TRBD2. Per germline, CDR1 DFQATT and CDR2 SNEGSKA (reference sequence). The CDR3 is 15 residues long. After removal of 4 bases from V and 1 base from J, the junction contained 7 bases not matched to a gene. Here the CDR3 reads CSAKSPAGGTDTQYF. CDR3 nucleotide sequence: TGCAGTGCTAAATCCCCAGCGGGGGGCACAGATACGCAGTATTTT.

This clonotype has ten or more counts. The gene calls are TRBV4-3 and TRBJ1-6, with a weak D call TRBD1 (5 bases). The length of the CDR3 is 15 residues. Germline V gene lookup returns CDR1 LGHNA and CDR2 YSLEER. The V and J ends lost 2 bases and 9 bases respectively, with 14 bases between them. The CDR3: CASSQLSGGSSPLHF. The CDR3 nucleotides are TGCGCCAGCAGCCAACTATCCGGGGGTAGTTCACCCCTCCACTTT.

This clonotype was picked up many times. The rearrangement joins TRBV5-1 to TRBJ2-4, with D possibly matching TRBD1 (5 bases). The germline V gene has CDR1 SGHRS and CDR2 YFSETQ. Trimming cost V 1 base and J 5 bases, with 10 bases left between them. This CDR3 spans 14 amino acids. The CDR3 protein is CASSLTQGQNIQYF. CDR3 bases: TGCGCCAGCAGCTTGACGCAGGGTCAAAACATTCAGTACTTC.

The genes are TRBV19 and TRBJ2-1; 7 bases match TRBD1. This CDR3 is 15 amino acids long. V shed 1 base, J shed 4 bases, and the junction held 4 bases outside the gene matches. In germline, CDR1 is LNHDA, CDR2 SQIVND (reference sequence). The CDR3 loop is CASSIARGRYNEQFF. The CDR3 nucleotides are TGTGCCAGTAGTATAGCGAGGGGGCGTTACAATGAGCAGTTCTTC.

This clonotype was counted many times. The rearrangement joins TRBV5-1 to TRBJ2-1, with 13 bases matching TRBD2. CDR1 and CDR2 from the germline V gene are SGHRS and YFSETQ. The CDR3 loop spans 22 amino acids. Germline trimming cut 4 bases from V and 1 base from J; bases unmatched to any gene: 20. Here the CDR3 reads CASSLRHRVQLAGGLSYNEQFF. CDR3 in DNA: TGCGCCAGCAGCCTCCGGCACAGGGTACAACTAGCGGGAGGGCTGTCCTACAATGAGCAGTTCTTC. Variable domain in full (rest from reference TRBV5-1 and TRBJ2-1): KAGVTQTPRYLIKTRGQQVTLSCSPISGHRSVSWYQQTPGQGLQFLFEYFSETQRNKGNFPGRFSGRQFSNSRSEMNVSTLELGDSALYLCASSLRHRVQLAGGLSYNEQFFGPGTRLTVL.

This clonotype came up many times. This chain connects TRBV20-1 to TRBJ2-1; 12 nucleotides align to TRBD1. Germline CDR1 and CDR2: DFQATT and SNEGSKA (reference sequence). The V gene end was trimmed by 6 bases and the J gene end by 6 bases; junction bases not matched to a gene: 3. There are 13 residues in the CDR3. The CDR3 spells CSAPGQGANEQFF. The CDR3 coding sequence is TGCAGTGCCCCGGGACAGGGGGCCAATGAGCAGTTCTTC.

This chain links TRBV1 with TRBJ2-1; TRBD2 is taken as the D call from the table, unchecked against the DNA. TRBV1 is a pseudogene locus. The CDR3 is 19 residues long. The CDR3 DNA is TGCACCAGCAGCCAAACAGGACTAGCGGGAGGGAGCTCCTACAATGAGCAGTTCTTC. It encodes CTSSQTGLAGGSSYNEQFF.

The V call is TRBV5-1, the J call TRBJ2-2, with D perhaps TRBD1 (5 bases). The CDR3 extends over 13 amino acids. Germline V lookup: CDR1 SGHRS, CDR2 YFSETQ. V dropped 0 bases and J dropped 7 bases, with 7 bases sitting between them. CDR3 region: CASSLGQSGELFF. DNA of the CDR3: TGCGCCAGCAGCTTGGGACAGAGCGGGGAGCTGTTTTTT.

The J gene is TRBJ2-3, the V gene TRBV7-8; 8 nucleotides align to TRBD2. Trimming at V came to 3 bases and at J to 6 bases, leaving 5 bases not matched to a gene. CDR1 is SGHVS, CDR2 FQNEAQ, per germline. The CDR3 is made up of 14 amino acids. The CDR3 is CASSLGLVADTQYF. CDR3 DNA: TGTGCCAGCAGCTTGGGACTAGTAGCGGATACGCAGTATTTT.